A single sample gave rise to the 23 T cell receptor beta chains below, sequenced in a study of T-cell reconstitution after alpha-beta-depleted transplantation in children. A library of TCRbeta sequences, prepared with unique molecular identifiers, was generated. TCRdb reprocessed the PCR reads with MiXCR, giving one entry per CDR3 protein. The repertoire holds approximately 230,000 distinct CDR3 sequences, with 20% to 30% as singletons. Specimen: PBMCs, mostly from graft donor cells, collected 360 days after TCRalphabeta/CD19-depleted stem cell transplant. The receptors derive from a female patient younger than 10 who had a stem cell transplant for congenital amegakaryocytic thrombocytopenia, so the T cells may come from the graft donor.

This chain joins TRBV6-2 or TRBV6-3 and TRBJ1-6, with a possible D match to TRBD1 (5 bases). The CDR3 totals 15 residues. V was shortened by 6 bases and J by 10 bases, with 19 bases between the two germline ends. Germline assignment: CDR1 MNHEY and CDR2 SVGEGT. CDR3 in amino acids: CASSHDGALGSPLHF. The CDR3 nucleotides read TGTGCCAGCAGCCACGATGGGGCACTGGGGTCACCCCTCCACTTT.

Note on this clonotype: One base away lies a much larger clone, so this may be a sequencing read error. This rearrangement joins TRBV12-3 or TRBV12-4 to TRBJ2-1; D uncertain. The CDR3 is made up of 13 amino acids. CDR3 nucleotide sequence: TGTTCCAGCAGTTTTATCGGCTCGGGCGAGCAGTTCTTC. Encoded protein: CSSSFIGSGEQFF.

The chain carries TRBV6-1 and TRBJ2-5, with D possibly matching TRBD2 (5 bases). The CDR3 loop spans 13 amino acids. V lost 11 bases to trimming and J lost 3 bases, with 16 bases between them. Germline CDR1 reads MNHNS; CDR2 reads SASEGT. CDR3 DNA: TGTGCCGATCGCCGGGGATACGAAGAGACCCAGTACTTC. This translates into CADRRGYEETQYF.

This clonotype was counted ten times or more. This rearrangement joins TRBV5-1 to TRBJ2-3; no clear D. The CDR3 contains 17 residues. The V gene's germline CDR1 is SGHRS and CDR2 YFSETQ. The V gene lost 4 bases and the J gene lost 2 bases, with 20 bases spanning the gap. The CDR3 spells CASSPRSLKSYTDTQYF. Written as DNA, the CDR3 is TGCGCCAGCAGCCCGAGGAGCCTCAAATCTTACACAGATACGCAGTATTTT.

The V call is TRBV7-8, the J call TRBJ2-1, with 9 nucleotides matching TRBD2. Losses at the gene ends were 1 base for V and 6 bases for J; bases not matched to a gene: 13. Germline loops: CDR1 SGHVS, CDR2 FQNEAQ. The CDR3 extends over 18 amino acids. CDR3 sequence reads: CASSLEVWSLAGTNEQFF. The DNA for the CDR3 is TGTGCCAGCAGCTTAGAAGTCTGGAGTCTAGCGGGAACCAATGAGCAGTTCTTC.

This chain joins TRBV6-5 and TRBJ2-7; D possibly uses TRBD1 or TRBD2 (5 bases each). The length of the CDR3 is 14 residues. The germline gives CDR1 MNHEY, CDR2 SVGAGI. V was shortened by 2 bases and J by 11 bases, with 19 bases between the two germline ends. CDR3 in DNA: TGTGCCAGCAGTTACACCCTGACGGGACCTCTTGAGTACTTC. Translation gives CASSYTLTGPLEYF.

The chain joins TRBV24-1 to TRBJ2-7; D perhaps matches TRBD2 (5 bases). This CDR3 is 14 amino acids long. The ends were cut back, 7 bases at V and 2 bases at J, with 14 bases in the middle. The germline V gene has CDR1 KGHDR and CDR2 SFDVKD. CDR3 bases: TGTGCCACCAGGAATACGCACGGGACCTACGAGCAGTACTTC. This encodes CATRNTHGTYEQYF.

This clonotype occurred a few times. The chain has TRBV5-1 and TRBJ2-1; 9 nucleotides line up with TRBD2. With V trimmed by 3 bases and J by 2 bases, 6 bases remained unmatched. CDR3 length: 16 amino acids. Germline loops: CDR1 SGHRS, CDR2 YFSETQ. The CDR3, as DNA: TGCGCCAGCAGCTGGACGGGACTAGCTACCTACAATGAGCAGTTCTTC. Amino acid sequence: CASSWTGLATYNEQFF.

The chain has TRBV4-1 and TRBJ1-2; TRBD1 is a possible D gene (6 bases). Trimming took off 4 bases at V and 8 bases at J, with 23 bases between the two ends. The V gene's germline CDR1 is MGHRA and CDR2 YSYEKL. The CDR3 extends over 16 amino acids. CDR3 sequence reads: CASSPGVGGEVKGYTF. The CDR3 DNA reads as TGCGCCAGCAGCCCAGGGGTTGGGGGAGAAGTGAAGGGCTACACCTTC.

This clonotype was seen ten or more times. The CDR3 here is CASSQASGSDTQYF. The CDR3 DNA is TGCGCCAGCAGCCAAGCTAGCGGGAGTGATACGCAGTATTTT. The J gene is TRBJ2-3, the V gene TRBV4-3, with TRBD2 matching 10 bases. The CDR3 has 14 residues. V gave up 1 base and J gave up 6 bases; unmatched junction bases: 1. Germline-derived CDR1 and CDR2 are LGHNA and YSLEER.

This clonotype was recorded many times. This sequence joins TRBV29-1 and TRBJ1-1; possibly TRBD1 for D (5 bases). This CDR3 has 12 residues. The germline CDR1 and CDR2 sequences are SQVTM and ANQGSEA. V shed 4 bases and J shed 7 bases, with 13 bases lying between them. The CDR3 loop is CSVARQGFEAFF. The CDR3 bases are TGCAGCGTTGCCCGGCAGGGCTTTGAAGCTTTCTTT.

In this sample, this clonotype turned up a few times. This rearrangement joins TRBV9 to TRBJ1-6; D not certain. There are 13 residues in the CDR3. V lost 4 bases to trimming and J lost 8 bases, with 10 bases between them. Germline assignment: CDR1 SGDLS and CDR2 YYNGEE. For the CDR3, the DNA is TGTGCCAGCAGCACCCAGTGGCATTCACCCCTCCACTTT. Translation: CASSTQWHSPLHF.

As DNA, the CDR3 is TGTGCCAGCACCCCAGGTCGTGCGCCCGGGGGGACCCAGTACTTC. This gives the protein CASTPGRAPGGTQYF. The chain uses TRBV7-9 and TRBJ2-5; the D gene is possibly TRBD2 (6 bases). CDR1 and CDR2 from the germline V gene are SEHNR and FQNEAQ (reference sequence). V dropped 7 bases and J dropped 7 bases, with 22 bases sitting between them. CDR3 length: 15 residues.

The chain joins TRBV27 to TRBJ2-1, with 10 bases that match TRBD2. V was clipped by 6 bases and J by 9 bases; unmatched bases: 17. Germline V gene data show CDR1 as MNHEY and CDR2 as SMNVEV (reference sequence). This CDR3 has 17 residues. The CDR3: CASRMPALSGGAGEQFF. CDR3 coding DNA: TGTGCCAGCAGAATGCCGGCTCTGAGCGGGGGGGCCGGTGAGCAGTTCTTC.

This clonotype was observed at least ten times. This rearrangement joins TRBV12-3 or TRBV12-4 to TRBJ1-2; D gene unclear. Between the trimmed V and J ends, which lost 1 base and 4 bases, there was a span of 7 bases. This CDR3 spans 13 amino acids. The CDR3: CASSLGQSYGYTF. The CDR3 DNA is TGTGCCAGCAGTTTAGGTCAGAGCTATGGCTACACCTTC.

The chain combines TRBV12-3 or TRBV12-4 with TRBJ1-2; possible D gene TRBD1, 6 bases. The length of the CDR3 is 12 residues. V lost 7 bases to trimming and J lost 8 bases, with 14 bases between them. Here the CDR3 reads CASTLEGEGYTF. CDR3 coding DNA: TGTGCCAGCACCCTCGAGGGGGAGGGCTACACCTTC.

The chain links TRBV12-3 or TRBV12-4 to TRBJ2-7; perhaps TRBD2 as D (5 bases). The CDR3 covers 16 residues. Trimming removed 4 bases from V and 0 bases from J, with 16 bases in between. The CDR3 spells CASSSLRGWDSYEQYF. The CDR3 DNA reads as TGTGCCAGCAGTTCCCTGCGCGGGTGGGACTCCTACGAGCAGTACTTC.

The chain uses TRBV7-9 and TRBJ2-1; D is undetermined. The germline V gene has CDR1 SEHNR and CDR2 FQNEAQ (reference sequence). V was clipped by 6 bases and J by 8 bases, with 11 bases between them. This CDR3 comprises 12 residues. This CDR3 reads CASSQAHHEQFF. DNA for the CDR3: TGTGCCAGCAGTCAAGCGCACCATGAGCAGTTCTTC.

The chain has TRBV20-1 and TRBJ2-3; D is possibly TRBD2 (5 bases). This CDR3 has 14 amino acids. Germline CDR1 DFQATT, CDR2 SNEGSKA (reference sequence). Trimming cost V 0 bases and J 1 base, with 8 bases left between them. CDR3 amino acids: CSARDRRGTDTQYF. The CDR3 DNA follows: TGCAGTGCTAGAGATCGGCGGGGCACAGATACGCAGTATTTT.

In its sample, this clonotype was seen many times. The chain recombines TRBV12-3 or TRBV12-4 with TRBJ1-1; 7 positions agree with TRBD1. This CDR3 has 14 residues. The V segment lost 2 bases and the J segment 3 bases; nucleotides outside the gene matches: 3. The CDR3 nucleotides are TGTGCCAGCAGTTTACACAGGGGTGACACTGAAGCTTTCTTT. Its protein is CASSLHRGDTEAFF.

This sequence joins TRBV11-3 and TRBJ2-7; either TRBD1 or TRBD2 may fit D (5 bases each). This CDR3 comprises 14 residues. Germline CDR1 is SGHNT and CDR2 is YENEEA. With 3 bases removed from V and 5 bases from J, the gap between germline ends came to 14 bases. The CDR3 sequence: CASSFGGRKNEQYF. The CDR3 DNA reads TGTGCCAGCAGCTTTGGGGGACGAAAAAACGAGCAGTACTTC.

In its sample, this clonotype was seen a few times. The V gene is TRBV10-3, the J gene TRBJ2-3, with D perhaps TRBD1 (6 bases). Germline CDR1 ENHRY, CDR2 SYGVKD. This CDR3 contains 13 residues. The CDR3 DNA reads TGTGCTCCGAGCGGACAGAACACAGATACGCAGTATTTT. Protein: CAPSGQNTDTQYF.

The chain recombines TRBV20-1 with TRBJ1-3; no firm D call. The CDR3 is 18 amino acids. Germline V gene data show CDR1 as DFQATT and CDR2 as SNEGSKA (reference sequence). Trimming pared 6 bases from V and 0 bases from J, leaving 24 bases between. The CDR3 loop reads CSASTGRPSFSSGNTIYF. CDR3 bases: TGCAGTGCGTCCACTGGACGGCCCTCTTTCAGCTCTGGAAACACCATATATTTT.